This TCR beta chain was documented in a study of cytomegalovirus exposure and HLA in healthy donors. Study-wide results and limits: Within the data, a cluster of highly shared sequence variants was likely a sequencing artifact.

Remarks on this clone: Its antigen is not identified.

The study ran its PCR with 60 Vbeta and 13 Jbeta primers. Per the original data handling: Among the unique TCR beta chains that a later analysis counted, roughly 80 million in all, about 10 million were shared. TCRdb's table, derived via immunoSEQ multiplex PCR, lists solely in-frame clones and lacks some. V and J calls and clone size are those listed in that table; D and trimming were worked out from the DNA. This sample has roughly 100,000 clones, with around 76% found just once. With 4 bases clipped from V and 2 bases from J, the junction kept 9 bases outside the gene matches. The CDR3 spans 18 residues. Germline lookup yields CDR1 LNHDA and CDR2 SQIVND (reference sequence).

This TCR was recovered from a woman aged 18-35 years in good health and CMV-seropositive. Sequenced input: PBMCs. V gene TRBV19 combines with J gene TRBJ2-7; 15 positions match TRBD2. This CDR3 reads CASSTPGLAGGFTYEQYF. CDR3 in DNA: TGTGCCAGTAGTACCCCGGGACTAGCGGGAGGATTTACCTACGAGCAGTACTTC.